This T cell receptor (beta chain) was observed in a study of Ad26.COV2.S vaccination and SARS-CoV-2 variants. In the study overall: Dosing was one shot or two shots 56 days apart. Study-level results: It is possible that the TCR breadth and depth analyses underestimated the total T cell responses.

The CDR3 covers 16 residues. Germline values: CDR1 LGHNA, CDR2 YSLEER. Trimming removed 2 bases from V and 2 bases from J, with 10 bases in between. Points on this clone: Antigen specificity is unknown.

Measured with immunoSEQ multiplex PCR; TCRdb has only the in-frame clones, and not every one. The sample has 300,000 to 400,000 clones; about 86% are singletons. The treatment here: around 19 received Ad26.COV2.S at low or high dose, single or two shots; 5 received placebo; per-sample allocation not given. At day 63 after the first vaccine or placebo injection, samples were drawn. Based in Boston, the donor was an adult of 18-55 years. The receptor's source is a person aged 18-60 years who received the Ad26.COV2.S COVID-19 vaccine or a placebo. This specimen consisted of peripheral blood, obtained in a trial of Ad26.COV2.S vaccine versus placebo. The rearrangement joins TRBV4-3 to TRBJ2-6; D gene unclear. The CDR3 here is CASSQNWLAGANVLTF. CDR3 bases: TGCGCCAGCAGCCAAAATTGGTTGGCTGGGGCCAACGTCCTGACTTTC.